This TCR beta chain was obtained from a study of OX40 agonist ivuxolimab in advanced cancers. Sequencing was performed with immunoSEQ multiplex PCR; in TCRdb, only in-frame clones are kept and a portion is missing. The sample has roughly 100,000 clones, 86% seen once. This clone was counted a single time. The CDR3 totals 15 residues. In germline, CDR1 is LGHNT, CDR2 FRNRAP. V was trimmed by 7 bases and J by 8 bases, leaving 20 bases between them. This TCR was recovered from an adult with an advanced solid tumor such as melanoma, head and neck, liver or kidney cancer. The genes are TRBV12-5 and TRBJ1-4; possibly TRBD1 for D (5 bases). The starting material was CD4+ or CD8+ T cells sorted from blood, obtained in a trial of the OX40 agonist ivuxolimab. CDR3 DNA sequence: TGTGCTAGTGTCGAAAAGAAGGGGCAAGAGGAAAAACTGTTTTTT. The encoded protein is CASVEKKGQEEKLFF.